Below, 5 T cell receptor beta chains from the same sample are listed, as sequenced in a study of T cell responses to AZD1222 COVID-19 vaccine. Data came from immunoSEQ multiplex PCR; TCRdb stores just in-frame clones and leaves some out. Found here are approximately 150,000 clones, more than 90% of them singletons; the top ten hold 1.5% to 2%. Sequencing used peripheral blood, obtained on day 0 of AZD1222 vaccination. All receptors derive from an adult in good health.

The genes are TRBV7-2 and TRBJ2-5; D call uncertain. Germline V lookup: CDR1 SGHTA, CDR2 FQGNSA. V lost 1 base to trimming and J lost 2 bases, with 11 bases between them. The CDR3 spans 15 residues. CDR3 residues: CASSLVWSRQETQYF. The CDR3 nucleotides read TGTGCCAGCAGCTTAGTTTGGTCAAGACAAGAGACCCAGTACTTC.

J is TRBJ1-4 and V is TRBV12-5, with D hard to call. CDR1 and CDR2 (germline): LGHNT, FRNRAP. V was clipped by 0 bases and J by 3 bases, with 14 bases between them. The length of the CDR3 is 17 residues. The CDR3 DNA reads as TGTGCTAGTGGTTTGGTACGAGGTTCCCAGGCTAATGAAAAACTGTTTTTT. Translating it yields CASGLVRGSQANEKLFF.

The genes are TRBV11-1 and TRBJ2-7; no clear D. V was trimmed by 4 bases and J by 4 bases, leaving 11 bases between them. Germline V gene data show CDR1 as SGHAT and CDR2 as FQDESV (reference sequence). CDR3 size: 13 residues. The CDR3 sequence: CASSSSTVYEQYF. The CDR3 DNA follows: TGTGCCAGCAGCTCTTCTACAGTTTACGAGCAGTACTTC. Full variable domain (missing parts from reference TRBV11-1 and TRBJ2-7): EAEVAQSPRYKITEKSQAVAFWCDPISGHATLYWYRQILGQGPELLVQFQDESVVDDSQLPKDRFSAERLKGVDSTLKIQPAELGDSAMYLCASSSSTVYEQYFGPGTRLTVT.

The rearrangement uses TRBV19 and TRBJ2-2, with D perhaps matching TRBD1 (5 bases). The CDR3 is 13 residues long. Between the trimmed V and J ends, which lost 8 bases and 5 bases, there was a span of 12 bases. Germline loops: CDR1 LNHDA, CDR2 SQIVND (reference sequence). The CDR3: CASQPRVTGELFF. For the CDR3, the DNA is TGTGCCAGTCAGCCCAGGGTAACCGGGGAGCTGTTTTTT.

J is TRBJ1-2 and V is TRBV6-4, with 8 bases fitting TRBD1. The CDR3 totals 14 residues. The J segment lost 11 bases and the V segment lost 10 bases, leaving 18 bases of the junction unmatched. The V gene's germline CDR1 is MRHNA and CDR2 SNTAGT. This chain's CDR3 is CATKQERTGTGYTF. The CDR3 nucleotides are TGTGCCACCAAGCAAGAACGGACAGGGACGGGGTACACCTTC.